Sequencing of this T cell receptor beta chain was carried out in a study of T cell changes during pregnancy in multiple sclerosis. The table came from immunoSEQ multiplex PCR; TCRdb's copy has only in-frame clones and leaves some out. The repertoire has approximately 68,000 clones, 91% of them found once; the top ten carry roughly 0.7%. The sample here was peripheral blood, taken in the third trimester of pregnancy. This TCR derives from a female donor in good health, enrolled as a control in a pregnancy study.

As DNA, the CDR3 is TGTGCCAGTGACCCAGGGGGATACTACACCGGGGAGCTGTTTTTT. Residues: CASDPGGYYTGELFF. The rearrangement joins TRBV19 to TRBJ2-2, with 7 bases that match TRBD1. Losses at the gene ends were 8 bases for V and 3 bases for J; bases not matched to a gene: 9. CDR1 LNHDA and CDR2 SQIVND come from the germline V gene (reference sequence). The CDR3 is 15 residues long. The entire variable domain, with the rest obtained from reference TRBV19 and TRBJ2-2, is as follows: DGGITQSPKYLFRKEGQNVTLSCEQNLNHDAMYWYRQDPGQGLRLIYYSQIVNDFQKGDIAEGYSVSREKKESFPLTVTSAQKNPTAFYLCASDPGGYYTGELFFGEGSRLTVL.